The text below deals with one TCR beta chain. Its antigen remains unknown. The junction shows a germline mismatch at one end, possibly a read error. Profiled with immunoSEQ multiplex PCR; TCRdb holds only in-frame clones, not every one. The data show around 33,000 clones, nearly 90% seen once. The CDR3 runs to 15 residues. Germline V gene data show CDR1 as SGHNT and CDR2 as YYREEE (reference sequence). This sample was included in a study of T cells in tuberculosis. The time point denotes: new active TB diagnosis, blood taken before or within 7 days of starting treatment. Study-level findings and limits: Active tuberculosis cases were adults; controls were adolescents. Active tuberculosis alpha repertoires lay closer to GMM-specific TCRs than controls'.

Here the sequenced sample was PBMCs, taken at tuberculosis diagnosis. The chain carries TRBV5-4 and TRBJ1-1; the D is unclear. This sequence was found in an adult with tuberculosis. The CDR3 region has the DNA TGTGCCAGCAGCTTGAGCGAGGGAGTGAAAACTGAAGCTTTCTTT. It translates to CASSLSEGVKTEAFF.